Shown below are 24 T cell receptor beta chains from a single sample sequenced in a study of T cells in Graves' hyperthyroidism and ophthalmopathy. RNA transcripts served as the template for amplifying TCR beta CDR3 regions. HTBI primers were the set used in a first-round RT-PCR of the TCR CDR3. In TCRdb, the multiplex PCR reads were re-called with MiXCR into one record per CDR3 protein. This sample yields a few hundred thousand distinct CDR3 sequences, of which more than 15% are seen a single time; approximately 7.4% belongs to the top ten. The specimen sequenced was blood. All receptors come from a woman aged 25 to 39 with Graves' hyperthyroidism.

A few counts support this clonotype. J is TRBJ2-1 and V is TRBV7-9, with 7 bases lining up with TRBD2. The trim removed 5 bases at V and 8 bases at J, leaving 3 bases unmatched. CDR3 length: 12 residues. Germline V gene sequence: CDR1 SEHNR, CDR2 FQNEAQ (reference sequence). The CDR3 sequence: CASSGTSDEQFF. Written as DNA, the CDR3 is TGTGCCAGCAGCGGCACTAGCGATGAGCAGTTCTTC.

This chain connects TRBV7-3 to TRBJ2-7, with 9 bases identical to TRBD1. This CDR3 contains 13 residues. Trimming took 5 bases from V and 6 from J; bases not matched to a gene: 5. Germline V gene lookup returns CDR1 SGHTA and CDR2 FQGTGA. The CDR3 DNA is TGTGCCAGCAGCCTATGGGACAGGGCCGAGCAGTACTTC. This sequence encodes CASSLWDRAEQYF. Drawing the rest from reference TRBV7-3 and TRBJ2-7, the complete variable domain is GAGVSQTPSNKVTEKGKYVELRCDPISGHTALYWYRQSLGQGPEFLIYFQGTGAADDSGLPNDRFFAVRPEGSVSTLKIQRTERGDSAVYLCASSLWDRAEQYFGPGTRLTVT.

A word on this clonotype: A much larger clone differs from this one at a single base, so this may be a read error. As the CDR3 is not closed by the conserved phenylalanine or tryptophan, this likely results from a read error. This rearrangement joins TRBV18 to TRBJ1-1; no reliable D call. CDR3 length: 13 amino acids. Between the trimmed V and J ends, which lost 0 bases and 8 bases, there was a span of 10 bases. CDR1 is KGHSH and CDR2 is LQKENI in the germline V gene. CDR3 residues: CASSPPLRNEAFL. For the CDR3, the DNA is TGTGCCAGCTCACCACCTTTGAGGAACGAAGCTTTCCTT.

This CDR3 reads CASSQNFIPTEAFF. DNA for the CDR3: TGTGCCAGCAGCCAAAATTTCATCCCCACTGAAGCTTTCTTT. This chain links TRBV4-2 with TRBJ1-1, with D unresolved. The CDR3 extends over 14 amino acids. Trimming took 2 bases from V and 4 from J, leaving 11 bases between them. Germline V lookup: CDR1 LGHNA, CDR2 YNFKEQ.

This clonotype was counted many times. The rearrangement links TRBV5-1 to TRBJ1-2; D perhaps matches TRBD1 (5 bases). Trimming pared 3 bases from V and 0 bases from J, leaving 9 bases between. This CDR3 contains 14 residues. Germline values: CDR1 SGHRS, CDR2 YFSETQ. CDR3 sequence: CASSSGTANYGYTF. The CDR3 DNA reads TGCGCCAGCAGCTCGGGGACGGCTAACTATGGCTACACCTTC.

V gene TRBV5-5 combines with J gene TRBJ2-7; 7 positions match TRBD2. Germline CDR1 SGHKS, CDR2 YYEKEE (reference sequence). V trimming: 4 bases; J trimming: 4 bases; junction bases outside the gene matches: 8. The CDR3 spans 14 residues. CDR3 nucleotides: TGTGCCAGCAGCATGACGGGACTACGATACGAGCAGTACTTC. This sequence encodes CASSMTGLRYEQYF.

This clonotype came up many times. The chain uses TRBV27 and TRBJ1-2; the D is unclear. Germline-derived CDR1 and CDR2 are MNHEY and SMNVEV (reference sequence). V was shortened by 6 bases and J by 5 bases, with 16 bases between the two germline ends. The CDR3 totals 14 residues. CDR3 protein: CASRISGKSYGYTF. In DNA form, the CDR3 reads TGTGCCAGCAGAATCTCCGGGAAGAGTTATGGCTACACCTTC.

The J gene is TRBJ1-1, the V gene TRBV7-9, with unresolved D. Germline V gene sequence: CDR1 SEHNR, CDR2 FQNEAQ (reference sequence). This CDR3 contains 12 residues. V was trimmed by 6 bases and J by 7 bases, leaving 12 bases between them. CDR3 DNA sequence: TGTGCCAGCAGTGGACTCCGGAATGAAGCTTTCTTT. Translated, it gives CASSGLRNEAFF.

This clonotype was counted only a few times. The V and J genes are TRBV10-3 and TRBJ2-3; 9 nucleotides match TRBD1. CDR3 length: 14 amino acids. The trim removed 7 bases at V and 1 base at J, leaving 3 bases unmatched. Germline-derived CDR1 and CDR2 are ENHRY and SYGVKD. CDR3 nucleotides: TGTGCCATCAACCGGGACAGGGGCACAGATACGCAGTATTTT. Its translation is CAINRDRGTDTQYF.

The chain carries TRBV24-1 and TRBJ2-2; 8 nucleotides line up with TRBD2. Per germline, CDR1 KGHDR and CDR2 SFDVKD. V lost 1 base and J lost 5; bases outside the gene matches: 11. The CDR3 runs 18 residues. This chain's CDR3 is CATSDFGLAGGGTGELFF. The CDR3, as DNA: TGTGCCACCAGTGATTTCGGATTGGCGGGAGGAGGGACCGGGGAGCTGTTTTTT.

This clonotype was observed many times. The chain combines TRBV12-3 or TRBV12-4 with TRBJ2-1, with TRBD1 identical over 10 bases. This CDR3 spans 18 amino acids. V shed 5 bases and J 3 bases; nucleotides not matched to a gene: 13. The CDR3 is CASSERGTGVSDYNEQFF. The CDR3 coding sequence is TGTGCCAGCAGTGAACGCGGGACAGGGGTTTCGGACTACAATGAGCAGTTCTTC.

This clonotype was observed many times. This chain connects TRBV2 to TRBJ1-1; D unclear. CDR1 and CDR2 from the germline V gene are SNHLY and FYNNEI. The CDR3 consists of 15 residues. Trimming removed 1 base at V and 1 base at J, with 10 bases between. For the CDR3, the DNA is TGTGCCAGCAGTGAAGGTGGGGTCGGGAACACTGAAGCTTTCTTT. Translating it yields CASSEGGVGNTEAFF.

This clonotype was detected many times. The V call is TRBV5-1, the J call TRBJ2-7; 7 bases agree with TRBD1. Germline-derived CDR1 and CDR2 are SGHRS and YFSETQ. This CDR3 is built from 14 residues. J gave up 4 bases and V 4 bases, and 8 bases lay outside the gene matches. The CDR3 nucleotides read TGCGCCAGCAGCCTGTACAGGGGAGTATACGAGCAGTACTTC. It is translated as CASSLYRGVYEQYF.

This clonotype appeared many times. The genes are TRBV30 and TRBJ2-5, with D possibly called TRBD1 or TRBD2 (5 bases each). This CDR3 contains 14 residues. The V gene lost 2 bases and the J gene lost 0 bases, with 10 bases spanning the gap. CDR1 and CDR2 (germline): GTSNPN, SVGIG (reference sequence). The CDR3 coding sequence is TGTGCCTGGAGTATTGGGGGAGACCAAGAGACCCAGTACTTC. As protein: CAWSIGGDQETQYF.

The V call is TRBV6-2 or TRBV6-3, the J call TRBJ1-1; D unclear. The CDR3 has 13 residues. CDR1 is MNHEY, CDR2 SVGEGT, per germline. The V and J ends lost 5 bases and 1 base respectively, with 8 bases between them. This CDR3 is CASSTQPNTEAFF. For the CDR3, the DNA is TGTGCCAGCAGTACCCAACCGAACACTGAAGCTTTCTTT.

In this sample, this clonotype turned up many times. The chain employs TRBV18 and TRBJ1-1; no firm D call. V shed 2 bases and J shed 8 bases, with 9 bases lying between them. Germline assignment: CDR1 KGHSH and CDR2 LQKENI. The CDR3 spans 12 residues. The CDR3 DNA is TGTGCCAGCTCACCAGGACGGATCGAAGCTTTCTTT. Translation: CASSPGRIEAFF.

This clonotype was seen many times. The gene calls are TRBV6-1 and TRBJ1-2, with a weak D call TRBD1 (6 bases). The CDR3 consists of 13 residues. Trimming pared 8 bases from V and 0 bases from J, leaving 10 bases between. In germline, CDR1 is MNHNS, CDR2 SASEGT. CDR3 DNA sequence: TGTGCCAGCGTACAGGGACCTAACTATGGCTACACCTTC. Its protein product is CASVQGPNYGYTF.

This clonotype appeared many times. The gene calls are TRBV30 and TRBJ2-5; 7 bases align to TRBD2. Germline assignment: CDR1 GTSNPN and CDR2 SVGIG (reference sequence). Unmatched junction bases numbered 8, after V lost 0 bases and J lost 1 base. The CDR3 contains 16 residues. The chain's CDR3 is CAWSVTGGVAQETQYF. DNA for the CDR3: TGTGCCTGGAGTGTTACGGGGGGAGTCGCCCAAGAGACCCAGTACTTC.

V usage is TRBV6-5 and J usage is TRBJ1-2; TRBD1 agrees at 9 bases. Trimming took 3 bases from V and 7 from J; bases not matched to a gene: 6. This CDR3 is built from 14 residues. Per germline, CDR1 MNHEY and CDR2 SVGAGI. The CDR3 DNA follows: TGTGCCAGCAGTTATATACAGGGGGCGCTTGGCTACACCTTC. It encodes CASSYIQGALGYTF.

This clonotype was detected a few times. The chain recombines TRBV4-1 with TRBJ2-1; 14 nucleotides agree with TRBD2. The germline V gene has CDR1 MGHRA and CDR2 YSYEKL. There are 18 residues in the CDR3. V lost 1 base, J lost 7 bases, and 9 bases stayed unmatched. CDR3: CASSQVRGLAGEENEQFF. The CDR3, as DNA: TGCGCCAGCAGCCAAGTGAGGGGACTAGCGGGAGAAGAAAATGAGCAGTTCTTC.

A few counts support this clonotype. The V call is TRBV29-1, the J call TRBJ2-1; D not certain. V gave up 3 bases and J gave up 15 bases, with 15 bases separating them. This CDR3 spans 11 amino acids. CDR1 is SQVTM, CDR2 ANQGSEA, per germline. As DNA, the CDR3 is TGCAGCGTTGACCCGGGCCCAAAGGGGTTCTTC. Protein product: CSVDPGPKGFF.

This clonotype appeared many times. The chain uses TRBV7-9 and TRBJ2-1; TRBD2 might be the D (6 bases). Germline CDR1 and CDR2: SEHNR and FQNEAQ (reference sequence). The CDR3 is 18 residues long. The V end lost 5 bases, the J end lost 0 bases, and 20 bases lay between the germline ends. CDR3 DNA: TGTGCCAGCAGCCACCCGATGGGCGGGGTGAGCTCCTACAATGAGCAGTTCTTC. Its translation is CASSHPMGGVSSYNEQFF.

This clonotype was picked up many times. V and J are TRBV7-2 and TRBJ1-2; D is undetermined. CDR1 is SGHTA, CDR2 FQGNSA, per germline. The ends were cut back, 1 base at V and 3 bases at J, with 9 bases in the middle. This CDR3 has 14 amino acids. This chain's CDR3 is CASSLEDEYYGYTF. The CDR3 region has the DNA TGTGCCAGCAGCTTAGAGGACGAATACTATGGCTACACCTTC.

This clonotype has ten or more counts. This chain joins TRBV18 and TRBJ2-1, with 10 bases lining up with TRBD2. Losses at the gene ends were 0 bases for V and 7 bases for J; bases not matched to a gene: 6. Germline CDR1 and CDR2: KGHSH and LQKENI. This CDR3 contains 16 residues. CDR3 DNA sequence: TGTGCCAGCTCACCACCATCAGCGGGAGGGCCGAATGAGCAGTTCTTC. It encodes CASSPPSAGGPNEQFF.